Given below is one TCR beta chain in context. Antigen specificity is unknown. These data belong to a study of cytomegalovirus exposure and HLA in healthy donors. Study-level findings and limits: In vitro checks showed that three CMV-associated chains really do target CMV antigens. Overall, 164 TCR beta chains were annotated as cytomegalovirus-associated.

The donors were in the roughly 130-subject validation cohort, distinct from the 666-subject first cohort. V dropped 0 bases and J dropped 11; count of bases not matched to a gene: 17. The CDR3 totals 19 residues. Germline V gives CDR1 LNHNV, CDR2 YYDKDF (reference sequence). Only in-frame clones appear in the TCRdb table, and some are missing; sequencing was by immunoSEQ multiplex PCR. The sample has some 150,000 clones, around 86% seen once. The sequenced sample consisted of PBMCs. This chain connects TRBV15 to TRBJ2-5; 14 bases are shared with TRBD2. This receptor was taken from a man in his late teens or twenties in good health and CMV-seropositive. The DNA of the CDR3 is TGTGCCACCAGCAGAGAGGTGGTAAGAGGACTAGCGGGAGGAGGAGAGCAGTACTTC. Its protein product is CATSREVVRGLAGGGEQYF.